These 3 T cell receptor beta chains originate from one sample sequenced in a study of blood T cell repertoires in COVID-19. TCRdb keeps only in-frame clones here, not all; method: immunoSEQ multiplex PCR. The sample has roughly 320,000 clones; approximately 85% are singletons. Sequencing input: peripheral blood. Source of these receptors: a human donor in a cohort sampled during active COVID-19.

The J gene is TRBJ2-7, the V gene TRBV11-2, with D unresolved. V lost 5 bases, J lost 3 bases, and 11 bases lay in between. Germline CDR1 is SGHAT and CDR2 is FQNNGV. This CDR3 is built from 13 residues. The CDR3 spells CASSPQKNYEQYF. The CDR3 bases are TGTGCCAGCAGCCCACAGAAAAACTACGAGCAGTACTTC.

V and J are TRBV7-9 and TRBJ1-3; D is perhaps TRBD1 (6 bases). Germline V gene data show CDR1 as SEHNR and CDR2 as FQNEAQ (reference sequence). The V end was cut by 2 bases, the J end by 3 bases, with 14 bases between. This CDR3 is 16 amino acids long. Here the CDR3 reads CASSLRQGSGGNTIYF. The CDR3 bases are TGTGCCAGCAGCTTAAGGCAGGGGTCAGGTGGAAACACCATATATTTT.

The sample holds one count of this clone. The chain is built from TRBV11-3 and TRBJ2-2; TRBD2 matches 8 bases. The CDR3 has 15 residues. J lost 4 bases, V lost 3 bases, and 4 bases had no gene match. Germline loops: CDR1 SGHNT, CDR2 YENEEA. The CDR3 DNA follows: TGTGCCAGCAGCTTCGGACTAGCAAGCACCGGGGAGCTGTTTTTT. Translated, it gives CASSFGLASTGELFF. Looking up the rest from reference TRBV11-3 and TRBJ2-2 gives the full variable domain: EAGVVQSPRYKIIEKKQPVAFWCNPISGHNTLYWYLQNLGQGPELLIRYENEEAVDDSQLPKDRFSAERLKGVDSTLKIQPAELGDSAVYLCASSFGLASTGELFFGEGSRLTVL.